Listed below are T cell receptor beta chains from one sample, sequenced in a study of regulatory and conventional T cells in RAG deficiency. The repertoire was sequenced with immunoSEQ multiplex PCR; TCRdb's copy has only in-frame clones and lacks some. The sample includes roughly 30,000 clones, under 95% of them seen just once. These data were also filed under a second study, of regulatory T cells.

Sequenced input: Tregs sorted from blood. The receptor set was obtained from a human donor in good health. The CDR3 runs from the conserved cysteine through the conserved F or W. The D gene is left open where the match is weak. Clone size is given for some rows only: seen once, a few or many times, or a class if the clone is expanded.

TRBJ1-4 | TRBD1 | TRBV5-1 | - | TGCGCCAGCAGCAGGGGCGGGACAGGGTATGAAAAACTGTTTTTT | CASSRGGTGYEKLFF
TRBJ2-2 | TRBD2 | TRBV5-1 | - | TGCGCCAGCAGCCCCCAGGCACTAGCGGGGGGAACCGGGGAGCTGTTTTTT | CASSPQALAGGTGELFF
TRBJ1-6 | - | TRBV30 | once | TGTGCCTGGAATCACCGCGGGGTTTCACCCCTCCACTTT | CAWNHRGVSPLHF
TRBJ1-4 | - | TRBV7-9 | - | TGTGCCAGCAGCTTAGATGGGACCCTTGCAACTAATGAAAAACTGTTTTTT | CASSLDGTLATNEKLFF
TRBJ1-6 | - | TRBV6-5 | medium-sized | TGTGCCAGCAGCACCGGGACACAGGGTAGTTCACCCCTCCACTTT | CASSTGTQGSSPLHF
TRBJ1-2 | - | TRBV5-4 | - | TGTGCCAGCAGCTTCGGAGAAACTTTATATGGCTACACCTTC | CASSFGETLYGYTF
TRBJ2-5 | - | TRBV5-6 | - | TGTGCCAGCAGCTTGCGACTCGTGAGGGGGACCCAGTACTTC | CASSLRLVRGTQYF
TRBJ1-4 | - | TRBV5-4 | - | TGTGCCAGCAGCTTTACGGGGTCCGGGGAACTGTTTTTT | CASSFTGSGELFF
TRBJ2-7 | - | TRBV30 | - | TGTGCCTGGACCCCCGGGCCCTTGGCCGAGCAGTACTTC | CAWTPGPLAEQYF
TRBJ2-1 | - | TRBV5-1 | - | TGCGCCAGCAGCTTGAGGGGGAGTAATGAGCAGTTCTTC | CASSLRGSNEQFF
TRBJ1-3 | - | TRBV6-1 | - | TGTGCCAGCAGTGAACAGGGTTTAGCTGGAAACACCATATATTTT | CASSEQGLAGNTIYF
TRBJ1-6 | - | TRBV4-2 | - | TGTGCCAGCAGCCAAGATTCCAGGAGCTCCTATAATTCACCCCTCCACTTT | CASSQDSRSSYNSPLHF
TRBJ1-2 | - | TRBV30 | - | TGTGCCTGGAGGGTAGATTGGGATGGCTACACCTTC | CAWRVDWDGYTF
TRBJ1-1 | TRBD1 | TRBV19 | - | TGTGCCAGTAGTATCCCCAGGGACAGGGTGTCTTACGCTTTCTTT | CASSIPRDRVSYAFF
TRBJ1-4 | - | TRBV4-1 | - | TGCGCCAGCAGCCAAGATCAACCAGAAAAACTGTTTTTT | CASSQDQPEKLFF
TRBJ2-5 | TRBD1 | TRBV6-1 | - | TGTGCCAGCAGTGAACCGACAGGGCCGGGGTCGGCCCAGTACTTC | CASSEPTGPGSAQYF
TRBJ2-7 | - | TRBV29-1 | - | TGCAGCGCTCAGTCTGCTAGCGAGCAGTACTTC | CSAQSASEQYF
TRBJ2-2 | - | TRBV29-1 | once | TGCAGCGTTTATAGGAAGGGTGGGGTGAGCGGGGAGCTGTTTTTT | CSVYRKGGVSGELFF
TRBJ2-1 | TRBD1 | TRBV27 | - | TGTGCCACCAGGAGGGCTGGGACAGGGGATGGGCTGAGGTTCTTC | CATRRAGTGDGLRFF
TRBJ1-3 | - | TRBV6-5 | - | TGTGCCAGCGGCAACCGCGGAGGAAACACCATATATTTT | CASGNRGGNTIYF
TRBJ2-1 | - | TRBV19 | - | TGTGCCAGTAGGTCGCCGGGTCTGGGAAGCAATGAGCAGTTCTTC | CASRSPGLGSNEQFF
TRBJ2-1 | - | TRBV7-3 | - | TGTGCCAGCAGAGCCAACCTCAACGTGAACAATGAGCAGTTCTTC | CASRANLNVNNEQFF
TRBJ2-7 | TRBD1 | TRBV18 | - | TGTGCCAGCTCACCTATCAGGACAGGGCTAGACGAGCAGTACTTC | CASSPIRTGLDEQYF
TRBJ1-2 | - | TRBV9 | - | TGTGCCAGCAGCGTTACTCCGGAGGGTCGATATGGCTACACCTTC | CASSVTPEGRYGYTF
TRBJ1-2 | TRBD1 | TRBV30 | - | TGTGCCTGGAGTACCCGGACAGGGGGGTATGGCTACACCTTC | CAWSTRTGGYGYTF
TRBJ2-7 | - | TRBV6-5 | few | TGTGCCAGCAGTTACGCTAGCAGCAGCTACGAGCAGTACTTC | CASSYASSSYEQYF
TRBJ1-1 | - | TRBV2 | - | TGTGCCAGCAGTGAGGGCCGGGAAGCTTTCTTT | CASSEGREAFF
TRBJ2-7 | TRBD1 | TRBV6-6 | - | TGTGCCAGCAGTAGGGACAGGGGGCTCTACGAGCAGTACTTC | CASSRDRGLYEQYF
TRBJ2-2 | - | TRBV6-6 | once | TGTGCCAGCAGGGGGGCAGGGACGAACACCGGGGAGCTGTTTTTT | CASRGAGTNTGELFF
TRBJ1-2 | - | TRBV7-9 | - | TGTGCCAGCAGCTCCCTGCGGGGCAACTATGGCTACACCTTC | CASSSLRGNYGYTF
TRBJ1-1 | - | TRBV6-1 | - | TGTGCCAGCACTAGGGAGGAGACAGGGAACACTGAAGCTTTCTTT | CASTREETGNTEAFF
TRBJ1-1 | - | TRBV5-4 | - | TGTGCCAGCAGCTTTAGGGGCTTATTGAACACTGAAGCTTTCTTT | CASSFRGLLNTEAFF
TRBJ2-1 | - | TRBV30 | - | TGTGCCTGGGGTTACAGGAATGAGCAGTTCTTC | CAWGYRNEQFF
TRBJ2-1 | - | TRBV29-1 | - | TGCAGCGTTGAAGTCCGGGGTTGGCATGAGCAGTTCTTC | CSVEVRGWHEQFF
TRBJ1-1 | - | TRBV11-1 | few | TGTGCCAGCAGCTTTCACTTGAACACTGAAGCTTTCTTT | CASSFHLNTEAFF
TRBJ1-1 | - | TRBV5-1 | - | TGCGCCAGCAGCTCGACGACGATGGGGGGGCTCACTGAAGCTTTCTTT | CASSSTTMGGLTEAFF
TRBJ2-1 | TRBD2 | TRBV6-6 | - | TGTGCCAGCAGTTACTCGGTTAGCGGGGGAAACAATGAGCAGTTCTTC | CASSYSVSGGNNEQFF
TRBJ2-1 | TRBD2 | TRBV27 | - | TGTGCCAGCAGTTTATCGCGGGGGAGGGCTAATGAGCAGTTCTTC | CASSLSRGRANEQFF
TRBJ2-3 | TRBD2 | TRBV5-1 | - | TGCGCCAGCAGCCGGACTAGAGGCACAGATACGCAGTATTTT | CASSRTRGTDTQYF
TRBJ2-7 | - | TRBV18 | once | TGTGCCAGCTCACCATACGCCGGGACGGGATCCTACGAGCAGTACTTC | CASSPYAGTGSYEQYF
TRBJ1-5 | TRBD1 | TRBV15 | - | TGTGCCACCAGCAGAGGGCGACAGGGAGGTCAGCCCCAGCATTTT | CATSRGRQGGQPQHF
TRBJ1-1 | - | TRBV29-1 | - | TGCAGCGTTGAATACCCGGGAGATGAAGCTTTCTTT | CSVEYPGDEAFF
TRBJ2-5 | TRBD1 | TRBV5-1 | - | TGCGCCAGCAGCTCCGCCGGGACAGGGGTTGGCCAGTACTTC | CASSSAGTGVGQYF
TRBJ2-7 | TRBD1 | TRBV9 | - | TGTGCCAGCAGCGTAGCCCCGAGGGACACAGGGGCGACCTACGAGCAGTACTTC | CASSVAPRDTGATYEQYF
TRBJ2-3 | - | TRBV11-1 | - | TGTGCCAGCAGCTTAGGTACGGGACCTAGGGGCACAGATACGCAGTATTTT | CASSLGTGPRGTDTQYF
TRBJ1-2 | - | TRBV28 | - | TGTGCCAGCATTAATTATCGCGGGGGCTATGGCTACACCTTC | CASINYRGGYGYTF
TRBJ2-3 | TRBD1 | TRBV9 | - | TGTGCCAGCAGCGTCTACAGGGGGAGGAGCACAGATACGCAGTATTTT | CASSVYRGRSTDTQYF
TRBJ2-2 | - | TRBV19 | - | TGTGCCAGTAGTAACCCCCAACTTGACAGAACCGGGGAGCTGTTTTTT | CASSNPQLDRTGELFF
TRBJ1-4 | TRBD1 | TRBV15 | few | TGTGCCACCAGCTGGACCGGGACAGGGCCCGAAAAACTGTTTTTT | CATSWTGTGPEKLFF
TRBJ1-2 | TRBD1 | TRBV6-5 | - | TGTGCCAGCAGTTTAAACAGGGGGCCGACTAACTATGGCTACACCTTC | CASSLNRGPTNYGYTF
TRBJ1-5 | - | TRBV18 | - | TGTGCCAGCTCACCAATGCCGGGTCAGCCCCAGCATTTT | CASSPMPGQPQHF
TRBJ2-7 | - | TRBV11-1 | - | TGTGCCAGCAGCTTATTGCGGGCAGGACGCTACGAGCAGTACTTC | CASSLLRAGRYEQYF
TRBJ2-7 | - | TRBV18 | - | TGTGCCAGCTCACCTCATCATCCCTACGAGCAGTACTTC | CASSPHHPYEQYF